Shown below are 7 T cell receptor beta chains from a single sample sequenced in a study of T cell responses to AZD1222 COVID-19 vaccine. Clones were read by immunoSEQ multiplex PCR, and TCRdb kept only the in-frame ones, dropping some. The repertoire holds about 120,000 clones, with approximately 85% as singletons. Specimen: peripheral blood, collected on day 0 of MenACWY control vaccination. These receptors originate from an adult in good health.

This chain joins TRBV5-6 and TRBJ2-1; TRBD2 matches at 9 bases. The junction had 5 bases not matched to a gene; V was cut back by 5 bases and J by 2 bases. Germline values: CDR1 SGHDT, CDR2 YYEEEE. CDR3 length: 15 amino acids. The chain's CDR3 is CASRTAGGPYNEQFF. Here the CDR3 DNA reads TGTGCCAGCAGAACGGCGGGAGGGCCCTACAATGAGCAGTTCTTC.

The chain has TRBV6-5 and TRBJ2-1, with TRBD2 matching 14 bases. Germline V lookup: CDR1 MNHEY, CDR2 SVGAGI. V dropped 2 bases and J dropped 9; count of bases not matched to a gene: 3. The CDR3 spans 15 residues. Written as DNA, the CDR3 is TGTGCCAGCAGTTACCGGACTAGCGGGGGGAGTGAGCAGTTCTTC. Amino acid sequence: CASSYRTSGGSEQFF.

The chain employs TRBV5-1 and TRBJ1-6; 7 bases match TRBD1. Germline-derived CDR1 and CDR2 are SGHRS and YFSETQ. The CDR3 length is 16 residues. V gave up 4 bases and J gave up 1 base; unmatched junction bases: 5. The CDR3 region is CASSVQGGSYNSPLHF. DNA for the CDR3: TGCGCCAGCAGCGTGCAGGGGGGGTCCTATAATTCACCCCTCCACTTT.

The chain carries TRBV7-9 and TRBJ2-2; 10 nucleotides match TRBD2. The CDR3 length is 15 residues. Germline V lookup: CDR1 SEHNR, CDR2 FQNEAQ (reference sequence). V was clipped by 5 bases and J by 6 bases; unmatched bases: 6. CDR3 DNA: TGTGCCAGCAGCAGAGGACTAGCGGCCCCCGGGGAGCTGTTTTTT. Amino acid sequence: CASSRGLAAPGELFF.

The genes are TRBV29-1 and TRBJ1-2, with 11 nucleotides matching TRBD1. J gave up 6 bases and V 5 bases, and 5 bases lay outside the gene matches. The CDR3 has 13 amino acids. Germline CDR1 reads SQVTM; CDR2 reads ANQGSEA. The CDR3 region has the DNA TGCAGCGTTAGGACAGGGGGCGCCGATGGCTACACCTTC. The encoded protein is CSVRTGGADGYTF.

This CDR3 reads CASSPDRAPYEQYF. The CDR3 coding sequence is TGTGCCAGCAGCCCCGACAGGGCTCCCTACGAGCAGTACTTC. The V call is TRBV3-1 (or the pseudogene TRBV3-2), the J call TRBJ2-7; the match to TRBD1 covers 7 bases. V dropped 4 bases and J dropped 2; count of bases not matched to a gene: 5. CDR1 and CDR2 (germline): LGHDT, YNNKEL (reference sequence). CDR3 size: 14 residues.

The chain carries TRBV2 and TRBJ2-7, with D possibly being TRBD2 (6 bases). The V end lost 2 bases, the J end lost 1 base, and 12 bases lay between the germline ends. The CDR3 covers 15 residues. Germline-derived CDR1 and CDR2 are SNHLY and FYNNEI. The CDR3 bases are TGTGCCAGCAGTGAAAGCGCTAGCGTGTCCTACGAGCAGTACTTC. This translates into CASSESASVSYEQYF.